The clone carrying this T cell receptor beta chain was found many times. No antigen is known for it. This sample was included in a study of T cells in Graves' hyperthyroidism and ophthalmopathy. Study-wide background: Staff took peripheral blood when the initial diagnosis was made, before any treatment began.

Amplification yielded TCR beta CDR3 regions, with RNA transcripts as the source. The HTBI set primed first-round TCR CDR3 RT-PCR. Each CDR3 protein gets one entry after TCRdb re-called the multiplex PCR reads with MiXCR. Altogether approximately 710,000 distinct CDR3 sequences are present, 17% being singletons, with the ten largest covering 15% to 18%. General observations from the study: Expanded thyroid clonotypes (above 0.001) were mostly also found in blood. The model foresaw ophthalmopathy a median about 6.1 months prior to onset.

The V end was cut by 1 base, the J end by 5 bases, with 12 bases between. Germline CDR1 is SGHAT and CDR2 is FQNNGV. This CDR3 region has 15 residues. Specimen: blood. The receptor was isolated from a man aged 50 to 59 with Graves' hyperthyroidism. The rearrangement uses TRBV11-2 and TRBJ2-1; D is unresolved. The CDR3 nucleotides are TGTGCCAGCAGCTTAGCTGGCAGGCGCGACAATGAGCAGTTCTTC. Amino acid sequence: CASSLAGRRDNEQFF.